The 21 T cell receptor beta chains reported below all come from one sample, sequenced in a study of molecular identifiers for immune sequencing clone quantification. TCRdb re-analysed the PCR reads in MiXCR, keeping a single row per CDR3 protein. The profile covers some 97,000 distinct CDR3 sequences, with roughly 26% appearing a single time and under 1% taken by the ten largest. Sequencing used naive CD8+ T cells from blood, with Jurkat cell RNA spiked in. Subset given: FACS-sorted CD8+CD4-CCR7+CD45RA+ naive T cells. The receptors were gathered from a human donor in good health. Some libraries in this study had Jurkat cell RNA spiked in.

In its sample, this clonotype was seen many times. One junction end disagrees with the germline gene, perhaps due to a read error. The CDR3 DNA reads as TGCGCCAGTACCCGGGCCGTAAAGCGGGATTTT. Translation: CASTRAVKRDF. The rearrangement uses TRBV23-1 and TRBJ2-3; tentative D call: TRBD2 (6 bases). TRBV23-1 is an ORF, and what it does is uncertain. The CDR3 sequence is 11 residues long.

In its sample, this clonotype was seen many times. The chain is built from TRBV20-1 and TRBJ2-3; TRBD2 matches 9 bases. Germline-derived CDR1 and CDR2 are DFQATT and SNEGSKA (reference sequence). V trimming: 0 bases; J trimming: 0 bases; junction bases outside the gene matches: 4. The CDR3 is 16 residues long. Here the CDR3 DNA reads TGCAGTGCTAGAGATCAGCGGGGGGTGAGCACAGATACGCAGTATTTT. Protein sequence: CSARDQRGVSTDTQYF.

This clonotype was seen a few times. The chain combines TRBV12-3 or TRBV12-4 with TRBJ2-5; 8 bases agree with TRBD2. The CDR3 runs to 14 residues. The junction had 3 bases not matched to a gene; V was cut back by 2 bases and J by 4 bases. CDR3 residues: CASSLSGGGETQYF. The CDR3 coding sequence is TGTGCCAGCAGTTTATCGGGGGGGGGAGAGACCCAGTACTTC.

The gene calls are TRBV29-1 and TRBJ2-3, with a tentative D call TRBD2 (6 bases). Deletions cut 6 bases from V and 5 bases from J, with 18 bases between. Germline V gene data show CDR1 as SQVTM and CDR2 as ANQGSEA. This CDR3 comprises 14 residues. CDR3 sequence: CSVLAWCIGDTQYF. DNA of the CDR3: TGCAGCGTCCTAGCGTGGTGCATCGGAGATACGCAGTATTTT.

In its sample, this clonotype was seen many times. This chain uses TRBV30 with TRBJ2-7, with TRBD1 as a possible D gene (5 bases). The V gene lost 4 bases and the J gene lost 4 bases, with 11 bases spanning the gap. The CDR3 extends over 12 amino acids. Germline values: CDR1 GTSNPN, CDR2 SVGIG (reference sequence). CDR3 sequence reads: CAWTSGPYEQYF. The CDR3, as DNA: TGTGCCTGGACCTCAGGGCCGTACGAGCAGTACTTC.

This clonotype was counted at least ten times. The chain links TRBV7-9 to TRBJ2-6, with D possibly being TRBD1 (6 bases). The V end was cut by 7 bases, the J end by 4 bases, with 17 bases between. This CDR3 is 16 amino acids long. Germline values: CDR1 SEHNR, CDR2 FQNEAQ (reference sequence). The CDR3 loop reads CASNTPGASGANVLTF. For the CDR3, the DNA is TGTGCCAGCAACACCCCAGGGGCCTCCGGGGCCAACGTCCTGACTTTC.

This chain joins TRBV7-9 and TRBJ2-7; 9 nucleotides line up with TRBD1. Germline V gives CDR1 SEHNR, CDR2 FQNEAQ (reference sequence). The junction had 3 bases not matched to a gene; V was cut back by 1 base and J by 2 bases. This CDR3 is 15 amino acids long. This CDR3 is CASSLERQGAYEQYF. The CDR3 nucleotides read TGTGCCAGCAGCTTAGAAAGACAGGGGGCCTACGAGCAGTACTTC.

This clonotype has at least ten counts. The V and J genes are TRBV27 and TRBJ2-7; tentative D call: TRBD2 (5 bases). CDR1 is MNHEY and CDR2 is SMNVEV in the germline V gene (reference sequence). This CDR3 has 13 residues. Trimming removed 5 bases at V and 4 bases at J, with 12 bases between. CDR3 bases: TGTGCCAGCAGTCCCGGACTGAATTACGAGCAGTACTTC. Protein: CASSPGLNYEQYF.

To note about this clonotype: A much bigger clone sits one base away, suggesting this may be a read error. This sequence joins TRBV7-9 and TRBJ2-3; 8 positions agree with TRBD2. The CDR3 spans 16 residues. J gave up 4 bases and V 5 bases, and 11 bases lay outside the gene matches. Germline V gives CDR1 SEHNR, CDR2 FQNEAQ (reference sequence). In nucleotides, the CDR3 is TGTGCCAGCAGCGAAACACAAGCGGGAGTCGCAGATACGCAGTATTTT. It specifies CASSETQAGVADTQYF.

There are many counts of this clonotype. The rearrangement uses TRBV25-1 and TRBJ2-7, with D hard to call. This CDR3 region has 14 residues. Germline V gives CDR1 MGHDK, CDR2 SYGVNS. The germline V and J ends were trimmed by 3 bases and 2 bases, with 11 bases remaining between them. In nucleotides, the CDR3 is TGTGCCAGCAGTGACTCATTAACCACCTACGAGCAGTACTTC. Its protein is CASSDSLTTYEQYF.

In the case of this clonotype: Given the absence of the conserved phenylalanine or tryptophan at the CDR3 end, a read error is likely. It is unclear where the CDR3 begins or ends on the DNA, so no DNA is shown, and the CDR3 is as TCRdb lists it. The chain recombines TRBV5-1 with TRBJ2-5; the table assigns TRBD1, which was not confirmed against the DNA. Germline values: CDR1 SGHRS, CDR2 YFSETQ. The CDR3 is made up of 14 amino acids, end residues included. CDR3 residues: CASFAGASGETRYL.

This clonotype has ten or more counts. The chain carries TRBV2 and TRBJ2-7; D remains ambiguous. The CDR3 loop spans 13 amino acids. V lost 6 bases, J lost 3 bases, and 12 bases lay in between. Germline V gene lookup returns CDR1 SNHLY and CDR2 FYNNEI. The CDR3 reads CASRPGEVYEQYF. CDR3 nucleotides: TGTGCCAGCAGGCCTGGAGAAGTCTACGAGCAGTACTTC.

This clonotype has more than one count but fewer than ten. The chain recombines TRBV10-2 with TRBJ2-7, with D unclear. Trimming shortened V by 4 bases and J by 6 bases, and 1 base separated the two germline ends. This CDR3 is 9 amino acids long. Germline assignment: CDR1 WSHSY and CDR2 SAAADI. The CDR3 sequence is CASSVEQYF. For the CDR3, the DNA is TGCGCCAGCAGTGTCGAGCAGTACTTC.

This clonotype was observed at least ten times. This chain connects TRBV14 to TRBJ2-7, with D possibly being TRBD2 (5 bases). With 3 bases removed from V and 4 bases from J, the gap between germline ends came to 13 bases. The CDR3 runs to 14 residues. Germline V lookup: CDR1 SGHDN, CDR2 FVKESK. The CDR3 DNA is TGTGCCAGCAGCCACCCCGAGGGCGAGTACGAGCAGTACTTC. Translating gives CASSHPEGEYEQYF.

Remarks on this clonotype: A much larger clone differs by one base, so this may be a read error. The chain uses TRBV10-2 and TRBJ1-5, with a weak D call TRBD1 (6 bases). V was cut by 4 bases and J by 12 bases, with 13 bases left in between. The CDR3 totals 12 residues. The germline gives CDR1 WSHSY, CDR2 SAAADI. The DNA of the CDR3 is TGCGCCAGCAGTGCGCCGACAGGTATCCAGCATTTT. Translating gives CASSAPTGIQHF.

In this sample, this clonotype turned up many times. V and J are TRBV12-5 and TRBJ1-1, with D possibly matching TRBD1 (5 bases). The CDR3 length is 13 residues. Trimming pared 8 bases from V and 1 base from J, leaving 11 bases between. Germline CDR1 reads LGHNT; CDR2 reads FRNRAP. CDR3 bases: TGTGCTAGTTCCCGAACAGGGAACACTGAAGCTTTCTTT. Translated, it gives CASSRTGNTEAFF.

In the case of this clonotype: A much larger clone differs by one base, so this may be a read error. The chain's CDR3 is CASRDSLEQYF. The CDR3 DNA sequence: TGCGCCAGCAGGGACTCACTCGAGCAGTATTTT. This chain joins TRBV10-2 and TRBJ2-3, with D tentatively TRBD2 (5 bases). The CDR3 sequence is 11 residues long. Per germline, CDR1 WSHSY and CDR2 SAAADI. V was shortened by 6 bases and J by 11 bases, with 12 bases between the two germline ends.

This clonotype was detected many times. The chain joins TRBV6-1 to TRBJ1-1, with TRBD1 identical over 7 bases. CDR1 is MNHNS and CDR2 is SASEGT in the germline V gene. The CDR3 has 16 amino acids. The V segment lost 1 base and the J segment 1 base; nucleotides outside the gene matches: 6. This CDR3 reads CASSEEGRGTNTEAFF. The DNA for the CDR3 is TGTGCCAGCAGTGAAGAGGGCAGGGGGACGAACACTGAAGCTTTCTTT.

As regards this clonotype: Being one base from a much bigger clone, this may be a read error. This chain connects TRBV7-9 to TRBJ1-1, with TRBD1 as a possible D gene (6 bases). The germline CDR1 and CDR2 sequences are SEHNR and FQNEAQ (reference sequence). Trimming took off 6 bases at V and 10 bases at J, with 24 bases between the two ends. The CDR3 is 15 amino acids. CDR3 amino acids: CASREGTGRTAGAFF. The CDR3 region has the DNA TGTGCCAGCAGGGAAGGAACAGGGCGAACAGCTGGAGCTTTCTTT.

This clonotype was observed many times. The rearrangement links TRBV6-2 or TRBV6-3 to TRBJ2-7, with TRBD1 matching 8 bases. The J segment lost 1 base and the V segment lost 2 bases, leaving 4 bases of the junction unmatched. This CDR3 contains 15 residues. Germline loops: CDR1 MNHEY, CDR2 SVGEGT. The CDR3 DNA is TGTGCCAGCAGTTACGACAGGGGCGTATCCTACGAGCAGTACTTC. It translates to CASSYDRGVSYEQYF.

This clonotype was counted at least ten times. The J gene is TRBJ2-6, the V gene TRBV6-2 or TRBV6-3; 8 bases agree with TRBD1. Germline V gene data show CDR1 as MNHEY and CDR2 as SVGEGT. The CDR3 extends over 18 amino acids. V was clipped by 0 bases and J by 3 bases; unmatched bases: 7. This CDR3 is CASSYSGTGRFGANVLTF. The CDR3 bases are TGTGCCAGCAGTTACTCTGGGACAGGCCGCTTTGGGGCCAACGTCCTGACTTTC.